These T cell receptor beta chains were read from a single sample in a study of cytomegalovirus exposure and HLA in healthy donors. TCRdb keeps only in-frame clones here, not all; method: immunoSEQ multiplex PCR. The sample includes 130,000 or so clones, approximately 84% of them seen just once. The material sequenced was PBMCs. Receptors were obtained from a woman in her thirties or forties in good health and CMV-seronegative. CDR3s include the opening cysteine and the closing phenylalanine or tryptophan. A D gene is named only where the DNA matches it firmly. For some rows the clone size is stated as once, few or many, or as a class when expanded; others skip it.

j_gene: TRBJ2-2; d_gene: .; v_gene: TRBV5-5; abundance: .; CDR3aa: CASRLDRPTGELFF; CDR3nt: TGTGCCAGCAGACTAGACAGGCCCACCGGGGAGCTGTTTTTT
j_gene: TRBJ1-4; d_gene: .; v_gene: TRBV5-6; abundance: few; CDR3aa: CASSSRGGFSEKLFF; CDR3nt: TGTGCCAGCAGCTCGAGGGGAGGCTTTAGTGAAAAACTGTTTTTT
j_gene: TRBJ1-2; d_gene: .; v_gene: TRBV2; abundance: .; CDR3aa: CASSGRGWDGGYTF; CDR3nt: TGTGCCAGCAGCGGAAGGGGATGGGATGGGGGCTACACCTTC
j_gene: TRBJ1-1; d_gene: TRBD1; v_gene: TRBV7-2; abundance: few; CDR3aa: CASSSNRGRAFF; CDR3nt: TGTGCCAGCAGCTCTAACAGGGGGCGAGCTTTCTTT
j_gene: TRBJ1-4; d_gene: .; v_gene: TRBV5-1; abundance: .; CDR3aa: CASSFGGFGEKLFF; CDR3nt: TGCGCCAGCAGCTTCGGGGGTTTCGGTGAAAAACTGTTTTTT
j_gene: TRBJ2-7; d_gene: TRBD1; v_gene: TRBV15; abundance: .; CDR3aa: CATSMPGQISSYEQYF; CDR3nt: TGTGCCACCAGCATGCCGGGACAGATCAGCTCCTACGAGCAGTACTTC
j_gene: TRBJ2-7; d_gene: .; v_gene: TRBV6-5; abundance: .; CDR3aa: CVSSYSPEWRDYEQYF; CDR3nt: TGTGTCAGCAGTTACTCACCCGAGTGGAGAGATTACGAGCAGTACTTC
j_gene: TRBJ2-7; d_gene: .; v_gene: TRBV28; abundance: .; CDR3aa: CASGGGPTQFEQYF; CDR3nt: TGTGCCAGCGGGGGGGGGCCCACCCAATTCGAGCAGTACTTC
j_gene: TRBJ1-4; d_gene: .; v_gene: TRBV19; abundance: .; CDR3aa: CASSPGTNEKLFF; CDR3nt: TGTGCCAGTAGTCCCGGGACTAATGAAAAACTGTTTTTT
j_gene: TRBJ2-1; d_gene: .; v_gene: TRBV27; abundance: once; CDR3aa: CASSLRGNEQFF; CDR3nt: TGTGCCAGCAGTCTAAGGGGTAATGAGCAGTTCTTC
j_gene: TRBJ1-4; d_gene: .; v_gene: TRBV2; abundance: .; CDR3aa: CASSEGQGGEKLFF; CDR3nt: TGTGCCAGCAGTGAGGGGCAGGGCGGAGAAAAACTGTTTTTT
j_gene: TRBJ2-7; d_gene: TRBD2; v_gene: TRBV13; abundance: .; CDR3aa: CASSLILAAGGQGEQYF; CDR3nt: TGTGCCAGCAGCTTAATATTAGCTGCGGGAGGCCAAGGGGAGCAGTACTTC
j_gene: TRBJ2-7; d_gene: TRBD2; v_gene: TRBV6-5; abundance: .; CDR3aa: CASSSGTSGRGEQYF; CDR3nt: TGTGCCAGCAGTTCCGGGACTAGCGGGAGGGGCGAGCAGTACTTC
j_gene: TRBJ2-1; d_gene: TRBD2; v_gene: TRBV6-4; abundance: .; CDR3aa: CASSTGLAGGPYNEQFF; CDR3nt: TGTGCCAGCAGTACTGGACTAGCGGGAGGGCCCTACAATGAGCAGTTCTTC
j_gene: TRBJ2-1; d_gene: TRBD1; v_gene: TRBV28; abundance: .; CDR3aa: CASSSYSQGALYNEQFF; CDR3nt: TGTGCCAGCAGTTCTTACAGTCAGGGGGCCCTGTACAATGAGCAGTTCTTC
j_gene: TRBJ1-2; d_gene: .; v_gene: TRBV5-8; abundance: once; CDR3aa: CASSLSGYTF; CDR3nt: TGTGCCAGCAGCTTGTCAGGCTACACCTTC